The rows below give T cell receptor beta chains drawn from one sample of a study of vaccination and CD4 T cells after COVID-19. What these receptors recognize is not known. MiXCR, run by TCRdb on the PCR reads, gives a single entry per CDR3 protein. The table records about 1,400 distinct CDR3 sequences, approximately 20% of them present only once. The sample consisted of CD4+ T cells from blood, cultured in vitro. The receptors originated from a human donor in good health. CDR3s include the opening cysteine and the closing phenylalanine or tryptophan. Each record gives: D gene, V gene, J gene, clone size, CDR3 protein, CDR3 DNA. The D gene is left open where the match is weak. Clone size is given for some rows only: seen once, a few or many times, or a class if the clone is expanded.

>.|TRBV12-3/TRBV12-4|TRBJ2-7|.
CASSSSVSYEQYF
TGTGCCAGCAGTTCCTCAGTCTCCTACGAGCAGTACTTC
>.|TRBV18|TRBJ1-1|.
CASSRRDTEAFF
TGTGCCAGCTCACGACGGGACACTGAAGCTTTCTTT
>.|TRBV19|TRBJ2-1|medium-sized
CASSIVRLGNNEQFF
TGTGCCAGTAGTATAGTTAGACTAGGAAACAATGAGCAGTTCTTC
>.|TRBV5-1|TRBJ2-3|.
CASSFRGFGTDTQYF
TGCGCCAGCAGCTTCAGAGGGTTCGGCACAGATACGCAGTATTTT
>.|TRBV12-5|TRBJ1-1|.
CASGLTRGTEAFF
TGTGCTAGTGGTTTGACTAGGGGGACTGAAGCTTTCTTT
>.|TRBV9|TRBJ1-5|few
CASSPGGHSNQPQHF
TGTGCCAGCAGCCCGGGGGGACACAGCAATCAGCCCCAGCATTTT
>TRBD2|TRBV2|TRBJ2-1|few
CASSGSSGGAFDEQFF
TGTGCCAGCAGTGGTTCTAGCGGGGGGGCTTTCGATGAGCAGTTCTTC
>.|TRBV20-1|TRBJ1-6|.
CSARVPGSGNSPLHF
TGCAGTGCTAGAGTCCCAGGGTCCGGAAATTCACCCCTCCACTTT
>TRBD1|TRBV5-4|TRBJ1-4|.
CASSGRQGGKLFF
TGTGCCAGCAGCGGCCGACAGGGGGGAAAACTGTTTTTT
>TRBD1|TRBV29-1|TRBJ1-5|few
CSVGQGGDQPQHF
TGCAGCGTAGGACAGGGTGGGGATCAGCCCCAGCATTTT
>.|TRBV6-1|TRBJ1-6|medium-sized
CASSGRGASSYNSPLHF
TGTGCCAGCAGTGGAAGGGGGGCGAGCTCCTATAATTCACCCCTCCACTTT
>TRBD2|TRBV5-4|TRBJ2-5|few
CASSLWGGPETQYF
TGTGCCAGCAGCTTATGGGGAGGGCCGGAGACCCAGTACTTC
>.|TRBV18|TRBJ2-3|.
CASSATWAQDTQYF
TGTGCCAGCTCGGCTACCTGGGCCCAAGATACGCAGTATTTT
>.|TRBV4-1|TRBJ1-2|.
CASSQVARADYGYTF
TGCGCCAGCAGCCAAGTGGCCAGGGCGGACTATGGCTACACCTTC
>TRBD2|TRBV29-1|TRBJ2-5|.
CSARLAYETQYF
TGCAGCGCCAGACTAGCGTACGAGACCCAGTACTTC
>TRBD1|TRBV10-3|TRBJ1-4|.
CAVRQGNEKLFF
TGTGCCGTCCGACAGGGTAATGAAAAACTGTTTTTT
>.|TRBV7-2|TRBJ1-4|.
CASKVDGTYEKLFF
TGTGCCAGCAAGGTGGACGGCACCTATGAAAAACTGTTTTTT
>.|TRBV20-1|TRBJ2-5|medium-sized
CSARRGGETQYF
TGCAGTGCTAGACGGGGCGGAGAGACCCAGTACTTC
>TRBD1|TRBV30|TRBJ1-5|few
CAWSPGTGKQPQHF
TGTGCCTGGAGTCCCGGGACAGGGAAGCAGCCCCAGCATTTT
>.|TRBV4-1|TRBJ2-3|.
CASSQFSASGPTDTQYF
TGCGCCAGCAGCCAATTTAGTGCCAGCGGGCCCACAGATACGCAGTATTTT
>.|TRBV20-1|TRBJ1-4|medium-sized
CSAVEGRGEKLFF
TGCAGTGCTGTGGAGGGGAGGGGTGAAAAACTGTTTTTT
>TRBD1|TRBV18|TRBJ1-2|few
CASSPGQGDGYTF
TGTGCCAGCTCACCTGGACAGGGGGATGGCTACACCTTC
>.|TRBV5-1|TRBJ2-5|few
CASSSSGVPETQYF
TGCGCCAGCAGCTCCTCGGGAGTTCCGGAGACCCAGTACTTC
>TRBD1|TRBV20-1|TRBJ2-3|medium-sized
CSAKEGQGALDTQYF
TGCAGTGCTAAAGAAGGACAGGGGGCTCTCGATACGCAGTATTTT
>TRBD2|TRBV5-1|TRBJ2-1|.
CASRSGGTSGKSLWEQFF
TGCGCCAGCAGGTCGGGTGGGACTAGCGGGAAGTCACTGTGGGAGCAGTTCTTC
>.|TRBV27|TRBJ1-5|medium-sized
CASSSTGRDRVNQPQHF
TGTGCCAGCAGTTCAACAGGGAGGGACCGTGTTAATCAGCCCCAGCATTTT
>.|TRBV7-9|TRBJ2-5|.
CASSDSAKETQYF
TGTGCCAGCAGCGATTCAGCCAAAGAGACCCAGTACTTC
>.|TRBV7-2|TRBJ1-1|few
CASSSQEGAEAFF
TGTGCCAGCAGCTCACAGGAAGGAGCTGAAGCTTTCTTT
>TRBD2|TRBV12-3/TRBV12-4|TRBJ2-5|few
CASSPLRRGGKETQYF
TGTGCCAGCAGCCCATTGCGTCGGGGGGGTAAGGAGACCCAGTACTTC
>.|TRBV29-1|TRBJ2-3|medium-sized
CSAARLADTQYF
TGCAGCGCTGCGCGGTTGGCGGATACGCAGTATTTT
>TRBD2|TRBV7-6|TRBJ2-3|.
CASSPVGTSGGTDTQYF
TGTGCCAGCAGCCCAGTCGGGACTAGCGGGGGGACAGATACGCAGTATTTT
>TRBD1|TRBV10-3|TRBJ2-7|.
CAISGIGQGAREQYF
TGTGCCATCAGTGGCATCGGGCAGGGGGCGCGGGAGCAGTACTTC
>.|TRBV12-3/TRBV12-4|TRBJ2-6|medium-sized
CASSGQSGANVLTF
TGTGCCAGCAGTGGACAGTCTGGGGCCAACGTCCTGACTTTC
>.|TRBV28|TRBJ1-5|.
CASSLRGWGYREGQPQHF
TGTGCCAGCAGTTTAAGGGGTTGGGGTTACAGGGAGGGTCAGCCCCAGCATTTT
>.|TRBV6-1|TRBJ2-4|medium-sized
CASSGTETPLAKNIQYF
TGTGCCAGCAGTGGGACAGAAACACCGCTAGCCAAAAACATTCAGTACTTC
>.|TRBV4-3|TRBJ2-2|few
CASSQRHTGELFF
TGCGCCAGCAGCCAACGACACACCGGGGAGCTGTTTTTT
>.|TRBV27|TRBJ2-7|.
CASSLSLASHEQYF
TGTGCCAGCAGTTTATCGCTAGCTTCCCACGAGCAGTACTTC
>.|TRBV20-1|TRBJ2-1|.
CSASQSSRAYNEQFF
TGCAGTGCTTCCCAGTCTTCTAGGGCCTACAATGAGCAGTTCTTC
>.|TRBV18|TRBJ1-6|.
CASSPEGLNSPLHF
TGTGCCAGCTCACCAGAGGGGCTTAATTCACCCCTCCACTTT
>TRBD2|TRBV7-7|TRBJ2-2|.
CASSLERGVGELFF
TGTGCCAGCAGCTTAGAGCGGGGGGTCGGGGAGCTGTTTTTT
>TRBD2|TRBV3-1|TRBJ2-3|.
CASSRRLAGVDTQYF
TGTGCCAGCAGCCGGAGGCTAGCGGGAGTCGATACGCAGTATTTT
>.|TRBV27|TRBJ1-2|.
CASSLGPAYSYGYTF
TGTGCCAGCAGTTTGGGACCGGCCTACAGCTATGGCTACACCTTC
>.|TRBV19|TRBJ2-5|.
CASSRDFQETQYF
TGTGCCAGTAGTCGGGACTTTCAAGAGACCCAGTACTTC
>.|TRBV5-6|TRBJ1-1|.
CASSLVWGYEGRTEAFF
TGTGCCAGCAGCTTGGTATGGGGTTATGAGGGGCGCACTGAAGCTTTCTTT